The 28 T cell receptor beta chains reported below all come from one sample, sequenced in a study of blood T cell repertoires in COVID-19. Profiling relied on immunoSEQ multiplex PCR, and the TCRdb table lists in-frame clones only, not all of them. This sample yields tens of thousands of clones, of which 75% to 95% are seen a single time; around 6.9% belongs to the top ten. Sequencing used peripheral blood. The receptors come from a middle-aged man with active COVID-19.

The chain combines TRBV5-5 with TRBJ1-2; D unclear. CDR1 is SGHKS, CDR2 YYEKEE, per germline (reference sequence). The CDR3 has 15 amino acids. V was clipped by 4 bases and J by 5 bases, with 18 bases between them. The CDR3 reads CASSVAGAAPYGYTF. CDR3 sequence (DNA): TGTGCCAGCAGCGTCGCCGGCGCGGCCCCTTATGGCTACACCTTC.

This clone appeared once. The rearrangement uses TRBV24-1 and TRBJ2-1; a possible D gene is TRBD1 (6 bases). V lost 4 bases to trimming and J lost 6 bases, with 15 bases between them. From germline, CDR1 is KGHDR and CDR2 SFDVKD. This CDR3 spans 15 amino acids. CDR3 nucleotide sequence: TGTGCCACCAGTGAACAACAGGGAAAGCGCAATGAGCAGTTCTTC. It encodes CATSEQQGKRNEQFF.

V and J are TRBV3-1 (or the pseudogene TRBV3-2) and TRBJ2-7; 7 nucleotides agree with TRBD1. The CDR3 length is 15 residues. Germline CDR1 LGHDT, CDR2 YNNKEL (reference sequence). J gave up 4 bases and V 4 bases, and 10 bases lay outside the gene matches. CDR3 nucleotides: TGTGCCAGCAGCCTAAAGCCGGGACAGATGTACGAGCAGTACTTC. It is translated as CASSLKPGQMYEQYF.

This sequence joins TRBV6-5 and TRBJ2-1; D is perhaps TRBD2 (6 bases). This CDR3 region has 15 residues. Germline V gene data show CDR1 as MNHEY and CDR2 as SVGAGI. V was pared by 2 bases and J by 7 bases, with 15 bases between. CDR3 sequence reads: CASSYDPGGSNEQFF. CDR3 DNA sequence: TGTGCCAGCAGTTACGACCCCGGGGGTTCGAATGAGCAGTTCTTC.

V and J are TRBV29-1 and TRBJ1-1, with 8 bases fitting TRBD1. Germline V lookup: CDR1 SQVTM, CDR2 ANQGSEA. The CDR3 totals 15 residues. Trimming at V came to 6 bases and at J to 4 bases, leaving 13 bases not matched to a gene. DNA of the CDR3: TGCAGCGTCGCAAGCGTCGACAGGGGTATCACTGAAGCTTTCTTT. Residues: CSVASVDRGITEAFF.

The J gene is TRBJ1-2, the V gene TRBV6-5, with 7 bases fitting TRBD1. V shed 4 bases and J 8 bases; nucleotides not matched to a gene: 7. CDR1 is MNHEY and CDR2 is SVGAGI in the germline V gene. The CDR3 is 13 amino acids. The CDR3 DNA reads TGTGCCAGCAGTTCAATTTCAGGGGGAGGCTACACCTTC. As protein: CASSSISGGGYTF.

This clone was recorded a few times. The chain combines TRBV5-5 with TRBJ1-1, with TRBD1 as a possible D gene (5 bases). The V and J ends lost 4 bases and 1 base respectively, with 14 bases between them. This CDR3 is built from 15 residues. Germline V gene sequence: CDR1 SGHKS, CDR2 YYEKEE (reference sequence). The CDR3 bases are TGTGCCAGCAGCATAACGCGGGACGCGAACACTGAAGCTTTCTTT. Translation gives CASSITRDANTEAFF.

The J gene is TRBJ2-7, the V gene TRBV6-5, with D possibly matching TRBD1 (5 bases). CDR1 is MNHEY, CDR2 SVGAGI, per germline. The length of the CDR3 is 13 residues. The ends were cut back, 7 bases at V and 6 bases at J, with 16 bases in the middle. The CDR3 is CASTGLQGSEQYF. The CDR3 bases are TGTGCCAGCACCGGGCTCCAGGGAAGCGAGCAGTACTTC.

The CDR3 bases are TGTGCCAGCAGTCCACTCGGCACAGATACGCAGTATTTT. Amino acids: CASSPLGTDTQYF. J is TRBJ2-3 and V is TRBV2; D is ambiguous. The germline V and J ends were trimmed by 5 bases and 1 base, with 7 bases remaining between them. The CDR3 covers 13 residues. Per the germline V gene, CDR1 is SNHLY and CDR2 is FYNNEI.

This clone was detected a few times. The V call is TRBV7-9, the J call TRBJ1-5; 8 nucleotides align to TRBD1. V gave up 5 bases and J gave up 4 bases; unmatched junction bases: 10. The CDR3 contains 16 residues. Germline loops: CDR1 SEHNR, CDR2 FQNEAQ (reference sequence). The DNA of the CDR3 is TGTGCCAGCAGCCATACCGGACAGGGAATAAATCAGCCCCAGCATTTT. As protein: CASSHTGQGINQPQHF.

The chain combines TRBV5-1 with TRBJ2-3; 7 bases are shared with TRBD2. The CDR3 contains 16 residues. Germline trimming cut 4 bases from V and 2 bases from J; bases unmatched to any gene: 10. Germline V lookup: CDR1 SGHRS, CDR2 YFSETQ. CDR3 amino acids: CASSLKVAGDTDTQYF. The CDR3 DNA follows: TGCGCCAGCAGCCTCAAGGTAGCGGGCGACACAGATACGCAGTATTTT. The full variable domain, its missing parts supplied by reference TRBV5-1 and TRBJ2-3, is KAGVTQTPRYLIKTRGQQVTLSCSPISGHRSVSWYQQTPGQGLQFLFEYFSETQRNKGNFPGRFSGRQFSNSRSEMNVSTLELGDSALYLCASSLKVAGDTDTQYFGPGTRLTVL.

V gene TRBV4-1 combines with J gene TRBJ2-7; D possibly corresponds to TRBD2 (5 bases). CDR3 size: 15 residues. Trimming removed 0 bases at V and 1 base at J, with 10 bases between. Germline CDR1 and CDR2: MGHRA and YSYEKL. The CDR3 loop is CASSQEFSGSYEQYF. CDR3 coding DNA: TGCGCCAGCAGCCAAGAGTTCAGCGGATCCTACGAGCAGTACTTC.

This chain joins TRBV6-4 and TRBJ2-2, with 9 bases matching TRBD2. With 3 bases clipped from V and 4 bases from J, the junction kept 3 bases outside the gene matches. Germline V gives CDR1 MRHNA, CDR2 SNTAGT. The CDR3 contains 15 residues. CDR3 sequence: CASSEAGGFTGELFF. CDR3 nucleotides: TGTGCCAGCAGTGAGGCGGGAGGGTTCACCGGGGAGCTGTTTTTT.

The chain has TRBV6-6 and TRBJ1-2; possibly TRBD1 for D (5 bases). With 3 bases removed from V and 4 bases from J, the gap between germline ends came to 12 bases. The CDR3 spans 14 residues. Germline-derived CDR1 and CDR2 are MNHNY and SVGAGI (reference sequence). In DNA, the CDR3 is TGTGCCAGCAGTTATGATTACAGGAGCTATGGCTACACCTTC. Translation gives CASSYDYRSYGYTF.

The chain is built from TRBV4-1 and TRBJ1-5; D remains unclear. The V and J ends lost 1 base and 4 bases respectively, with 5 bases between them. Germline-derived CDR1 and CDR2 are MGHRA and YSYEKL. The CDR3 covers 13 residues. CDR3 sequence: CASSQAFNQPQHF. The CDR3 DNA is TGCGCCAGCAGCCAAGCGTTTAATCAGCCCCAGCATTTT.

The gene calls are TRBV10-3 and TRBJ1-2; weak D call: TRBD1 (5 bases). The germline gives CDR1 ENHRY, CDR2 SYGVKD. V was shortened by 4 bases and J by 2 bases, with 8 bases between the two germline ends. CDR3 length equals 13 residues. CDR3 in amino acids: CAISVAGNYGYTF. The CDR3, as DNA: TGTGCCATCAGTGTCGCAGGGAACTATGGCTACACCTTC.

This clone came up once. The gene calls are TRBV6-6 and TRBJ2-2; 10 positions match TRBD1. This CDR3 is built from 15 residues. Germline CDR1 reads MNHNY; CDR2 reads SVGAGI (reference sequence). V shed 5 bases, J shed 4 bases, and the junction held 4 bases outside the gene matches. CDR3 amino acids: CASSDRGLRTGELFF. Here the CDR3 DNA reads TGTGCCAGCAGTGACAGGGGGCTACGCACCGGGGAGCTGTTTTTT.

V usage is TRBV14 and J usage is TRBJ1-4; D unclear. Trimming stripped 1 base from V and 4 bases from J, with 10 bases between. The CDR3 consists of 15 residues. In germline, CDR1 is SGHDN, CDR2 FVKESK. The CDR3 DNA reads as TGTGCCAGCAGCCAAGCAGGTCTTAGTAATGAAAAACTGTTTTTT. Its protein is CASSQAGLSNEKLFF.

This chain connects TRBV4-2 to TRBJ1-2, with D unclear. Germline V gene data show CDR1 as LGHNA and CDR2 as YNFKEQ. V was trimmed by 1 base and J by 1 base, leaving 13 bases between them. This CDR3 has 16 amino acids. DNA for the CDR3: TGTGCCAGCAGCCAAGGGGCAGGCACCAATAACTATGGCTACACCTTC. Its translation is CASSQGAGTNNYGYTF.

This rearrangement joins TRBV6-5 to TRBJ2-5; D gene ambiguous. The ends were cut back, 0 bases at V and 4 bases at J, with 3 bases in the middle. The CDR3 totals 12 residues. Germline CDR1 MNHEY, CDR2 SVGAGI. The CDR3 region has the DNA TGTGCCAGCAGTTACTCGAGAGAGACCCAGTACTTC. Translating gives CASSYSRETQYF.

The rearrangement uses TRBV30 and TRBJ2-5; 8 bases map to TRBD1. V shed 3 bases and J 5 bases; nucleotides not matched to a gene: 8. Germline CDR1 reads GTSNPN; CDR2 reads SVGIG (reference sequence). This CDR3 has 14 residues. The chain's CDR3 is CAWRIQGAWETQYF. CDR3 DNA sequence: TGTGCCTGGAGGATTCAGGGGGCTTGGGAGACCCAGTACTTC.

In DNA form, the CDR3 reads TGTGCCAGCAGCCAGGGACTAGCGGACACAGATACGCAGTATTTT. Encoded protein: CASSQGLADTDTQYF. The chain couples TRBV3-1 (or the pseudogene TRBV3-2) to TRBJ2-3; TRBD2 matches at 11 bases. The CDR3 runs to 15 residues. Germline V gene sequence: CDR1 LGHDT, CDR2 YNNKEL (reference sequence). J lost 2 bases, V lost 3 bases, and 1 base had no gene match.

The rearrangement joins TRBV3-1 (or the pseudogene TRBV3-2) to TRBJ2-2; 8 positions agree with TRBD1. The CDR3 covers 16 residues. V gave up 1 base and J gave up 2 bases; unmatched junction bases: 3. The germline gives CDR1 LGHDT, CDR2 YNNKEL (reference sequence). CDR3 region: CASSQGQGRNTGELFF. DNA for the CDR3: TGTGCCAGCAGCCAAGGACAGGGGCGAAACACCGGGGAGCTGTTTTTT.

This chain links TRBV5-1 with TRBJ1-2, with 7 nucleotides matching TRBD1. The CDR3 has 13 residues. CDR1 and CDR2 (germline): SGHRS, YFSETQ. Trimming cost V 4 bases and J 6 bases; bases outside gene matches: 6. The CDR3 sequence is CASSPGQIDGYTF. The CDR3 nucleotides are TGCGCCAGCAGCCCGGGACAGATAGATGGCTACACCTTC.

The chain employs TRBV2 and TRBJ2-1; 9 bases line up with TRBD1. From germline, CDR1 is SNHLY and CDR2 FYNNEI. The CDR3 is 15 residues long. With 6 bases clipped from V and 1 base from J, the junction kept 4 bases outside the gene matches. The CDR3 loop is CASRADRGSYNEQFF. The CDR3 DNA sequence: TGTGCCAGCAGGGCAGACAGGGGGTCCTACAATGAGCAGTTCTTC.

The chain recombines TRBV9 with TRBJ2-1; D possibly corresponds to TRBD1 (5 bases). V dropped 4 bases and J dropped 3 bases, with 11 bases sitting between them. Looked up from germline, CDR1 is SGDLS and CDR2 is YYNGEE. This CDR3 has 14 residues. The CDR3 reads CASSPRDSYNEQFF. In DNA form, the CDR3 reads TGTGCCAGCAGCCCTCGCGACAGCTACAATGAGCAGTTCTTC.

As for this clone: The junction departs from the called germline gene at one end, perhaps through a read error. CDR3 nucleotides: TGTGCCAGCAAGCCTTTCCAAAGCACGGATACGCAGTATTTT. It codes for CASKPFQSTDTQYF. The V call is TRBV6-5, the J call TRBJ2-3; D is uncertain. The CDR3 loop spans 14 amino acids. Germline values: CDR1 MNHEY, CDR2 SVGAGI.

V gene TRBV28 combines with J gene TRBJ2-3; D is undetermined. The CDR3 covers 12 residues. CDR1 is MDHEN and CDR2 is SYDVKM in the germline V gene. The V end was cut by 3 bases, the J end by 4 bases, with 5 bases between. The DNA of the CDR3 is TGTGCCAGCAGTTTCCAGGCAGATACGCAGTATTTT. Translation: CASSFQADTQYF.